This entry describes one TCR beta chain. This receptor's antigen is unknown. No per-base quality is available; no much larger clone lies one base away. CDR1 and CDR2, per the germline V gene, are LGHNA and YSLEER. For this chain, trimming is 0 bases at the V end and 2 bases at the J end, and the number of junction bases without a gene match is 3. The CDR3 holds 15 amino acids from the cysteine to the phenylalanine. Left in the record is the CDR3 DNA by itself, 45 bases read in frame from the first base. The data were taken from a study of CD8 T cells in Susac syndrome (dated by TCRdb to between 2018 and 2021). At the level of the whole study: Repertoire sequencing was used to test whether CD8+ T cell activation and differentiation in Susac syndrome was antigen driven.

What the work shows at the level of the full study, not this receptor alone: The TCR sequencing and HLA analysis was acknowledged to have included a relatively small number of individuals.

RNA was extracted using the RNeasy kit, and roughly 0.45 to 1 microgram was reverse transcribed with random hexamers. The immunoSEQ multiplex PCR assay, which covers 54 Vbeta and 13 Jbeta segments, was used to amplify TCR beta CDR3 regions. To correct PCR amplification bias, a synthetic template baseline was used for both primer optimization and computational correction. For the original study's pipeline: Reads were annotated to V, D and J genes according to IMGT and were analyzed with immunoSEQ Analyzer, with only productive sequences retained. Clonality was computed as one minus Shannon entropy normalized by log2 of the number of productive unique sequences. For each patient and control, public and private clones were evaluated among the 100 most prevalent clones. Susac-specific clones were defined as absent from healthy and MS cohorts, 1052 published viral clones and other ImmuneACCESS disease sequences. Clones were called with MiXCR by TCRdb after fastp trimmed the public reads at Q25, and only in-frame beta chains were retained. Each record represents a unique CDR3 protein, reported with the most common genes and DNA among its rows. TCRdb's processing, not the authors', yielded these V and J calls. This sample comprises roughly 200,000 distinct CDR3 sequences, around 95% of them detected only once. In total, the top ten clones hold about 0.093% of the sample.

High-throughput TCR beta sequencing profiled peripheral blood CD8+ and CD4+ T cells from healthy donors, Susac syndrome patients and multiple sclerosis patients. Treatment-naive patients with stable or active relapsing-remitting disease fulfilling revised McDonald criteria were used as multiple sclerosis controls. Bulk CD8+ and CD4+ T cells were purified magnetically by negative isolation, whereas CD8+ TEMRA cells were enriched by FACS. Blood was collected in EDTA tubes and processed within 24 hours, with PBMCs isolated through density gradient centrifugation. PBMCs intended for TCR sequencing were cryopreserved in liquid nitrogen and were subsequently thawed in a 37 degrees C water bath. The sorted or isolated CD4+, CD8+ and CD8+ TEMRA cells had a purity of 90% or higher.

Rearrangement joined TRBV4-3 to TRBJ1-2; a stretch of 7 junction bases matches TRBD1. The specimen was CD4+ T cells from PBMCs. This TCR came from a human donor with multiple sclerosis. The CDR3 has the sequence CASSQERGGNYGYTF. The DNA sequence reads TGCGCCAGCAGCCAAGAGAGAGGGGGCAACTATGGCTACACCTTC.